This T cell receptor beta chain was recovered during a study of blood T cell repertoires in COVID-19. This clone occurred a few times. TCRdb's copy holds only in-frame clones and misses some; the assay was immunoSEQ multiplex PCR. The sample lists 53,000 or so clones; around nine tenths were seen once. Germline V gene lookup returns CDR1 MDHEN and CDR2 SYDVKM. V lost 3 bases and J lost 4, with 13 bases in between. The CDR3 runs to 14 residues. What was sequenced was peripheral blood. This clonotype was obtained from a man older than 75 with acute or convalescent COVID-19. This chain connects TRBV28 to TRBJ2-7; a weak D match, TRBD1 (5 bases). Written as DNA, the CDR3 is TGTGCCAGCAGTTTGGACACCCTGACTTACGAGCAGTACTTC. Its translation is CASSLDTLTYEQYF.